Listed here are 3 T cell receptor beta chains from one sample, sequenced in a study of blood T cell repertoires in COVID-19. Sequencing was performed with immunoSEQ multiplex PCR; in TCRdb, only in-frame clones are kept and a portion is missing. The sample yields hundreds of thousands of clones, 70% to 85% seen once. Sequenced input: peripheral blood. Every receptor here comes from a woman older than 75 with acute or convalescent COVID-19.

This chain connects TRBV5-4 to TRBJ1-1, with D hard to call. Germline values: CDR1 SGHNT, CDR2 YYREEE (reference sequence). This CDR3 is 12 amino acids long. Trimming shortened V by 1 base and J by 5 bases, and 6 bases separated the two germline ends. The CDR3 sequence is CASSLPRTEAFF. The CDR3 DNA is TGTGCCAGCAGCTTGCCACGGACTGAAGCTTTCTTT.

This sequence joins TRBV19 and TRBJ2-5; D perhaps matches TRBD1 (6 bases). The germline V gene has CDR1 LNHDA and CDR2 SQIVND (reference sequence). The ends were cut back, 4 bases at V and 4 bases at J, with 10 bases in the middle. The CDR3 consists of 13 residues. In nucleotides, the CDR3 is TGTGCCAGTAGTACCCAGGGGTTAGAGACCCAGTACTTC. Amino acids: CASSTQGLETQYF.

The chain combines TRBV19 with TRBJ2-1, with 7 bases that match TRBD2. The CDR3 has 16 amino acids. The germline V gene encodes CDR1 LNHDA and CDR2 SQIVND (reference sequence). The V segment lost 6 bases and the J segment 0 bases; nucleotides outside the gene matches: 8. The chain's CDR3 is CASRTKAGSSYNEQFF. Here the CDR3 DNA reads TGTGCCAGTAGGACAAAAGCGGGGTCCTCCTACAATGAGCAGTTCTTC. The full variable domain, in which reference TRBV19 and TRBJ2-1 provide the parts outside the CDR3, is DGGITQSPKYLFRKEGQNVTLSCEQNLNHDAMYWYRQDPGQGLRLIYYSQIVNDFQKGDIAEGYSVSREKKESFPLTVTSAQKNPTAFYLCASRTKAGSSYNEQFFGPGTRLTVL.